Listed below are T cell receptor beta chains from one sample, sequenced in a study of cytomegalovirus exposure and HLA in healthy donors. This table comes from immunoSEQ multiplex PCR, and its TCRdb copy is limited to in-frame clones, with some not included. The sample shows 200,000 to 250,000 clones, less than 85% of them seen only once. Sequences were obtained from PBMCs. These receptor sequences come from a woman aged 18-29 years in good health and CMV-seronegative. CDR3s include the opening cysteine and the closing phenylalanine or tryptophan.

TRBV30 CAWSSGTGPAEQYF
TRBV30 CAWKPGERGYTF
TRBV28 CASSFGDIRYEQYF
TRBV5-8 CASSLGWDYEQYF
TRBV28 CASSPPRQVANYGYTF
TRBV29-1 CSVEGGNGTDTQYF
TRBV18 CASSPRDRGDPMNTEAFF
TRBV5-1 CASSPGTGASNQPQHF
TRBV19 CASKPWGGGEQYF
TRBV2 CASRHRGGGRKGNTIYF
TRBV15 CATSKRTANTEAFF
TRBV7-9 CASSAQGGINQPQHF
TRBV5-6 CASSLPGLNTIYF
TRBV10-3 CAIGTGLHEQYF
TRBV6-1 CASSEAGGGYEQYF
TRBV6-1 CASTPLRANEQFF
TRBV6-5 CASSPTGFNYGYTF
TRBV27 CASRSGLNTEAFF
TRBV2 CASTAGGPSTDTQYF
TRBV6-4 CASSTYRDTEAFF
TRBV9 CASSPRQGLGEKLFF
TRBV19 CASRSPGQGHSPLHF
TRBV13 CASSWAGTVYNEQFF
TRBV30 CALTTGHTEAFF
TRBV6-5 CASSFLGDRPNEQYF
TRBV19 CASSIGGVYPYEQYF
TRBV6-5 CASSRAFTYGYTF
TRBV27 CASSTGNTEAFF
TRBV18 CASSATGGNEKLFF
TRBV15 CATSNTISLSRADTQYF
TRBV5-6 CASSLDPGGNEQYF
TRBV6-5 CASSSSGSYEQYF
TRBV28 CASSSAGADTEAFF
TRBV2 CASSEEMGVSEQFF
TRBV27 CASSLSGGVSEQFF
TRBV28 CASSLPAGGSNQPQHF
TRBV30 CAWSVYRGYGYTF
TRBV7-9 CASSSPAETQYF
TRBV5-1 CVSSTLAGGPKTQYF
TRBV11-2 CASSPRTSRAYEQYF
TRBV11-2 CASSLSRGLGSYNEQFF
TRBV7-2 CASSLGPTGELFF
TRBV30 CAFRLAGGHETQYF
TRBV4-1 CASSPRGSKGEKLFF
TRBV29-1 CSVEDGTVVAFF